This T cell receptor (beta chain) was sequenced during a study of blood T cell repertoires in COVID-19. Whole-study context: The cDNA or gDNA used as material had been derived from T cells, B-cell-depleted T cells, or PBMCs.

The trim removed 5 bases at V and 5 bases at J, leaving 14 bases unmatched. Germline values: CDR1 MDHEN, CDR2 SYDVKM. This CDR3 has 17 amino acids. Under the authors' procedure: Amplification of reference gene primers was used by the study to estimate nucleated cell counts. Using immunoSEQ multiplex PCR, the repertoire was profiled, and TCRdb retains in-frame clones only, with some absent. The DNA was the basis for D and trimming; V, J and clone size are from that table. The data show 200,000 to 250,000 clones, approximately 90% seen once. The study assigned cohorts using participant-reported clinical history.

The chain links TRBV28 to TRBJ1-5, with TRBD1 matching 8 bases. The TCR originated in a young man who had recovered from COVID-19. The specimen was PBMCs or T cells enriched from blood (not recorded which). The CDR3 here is CASSIPRTGKNDQPQHF. CDR3 sequence (DNA): TGTGCCAGCAGTATACCCCGGACAGGGAAGAATGATCAGCCCCAGCATTTT.